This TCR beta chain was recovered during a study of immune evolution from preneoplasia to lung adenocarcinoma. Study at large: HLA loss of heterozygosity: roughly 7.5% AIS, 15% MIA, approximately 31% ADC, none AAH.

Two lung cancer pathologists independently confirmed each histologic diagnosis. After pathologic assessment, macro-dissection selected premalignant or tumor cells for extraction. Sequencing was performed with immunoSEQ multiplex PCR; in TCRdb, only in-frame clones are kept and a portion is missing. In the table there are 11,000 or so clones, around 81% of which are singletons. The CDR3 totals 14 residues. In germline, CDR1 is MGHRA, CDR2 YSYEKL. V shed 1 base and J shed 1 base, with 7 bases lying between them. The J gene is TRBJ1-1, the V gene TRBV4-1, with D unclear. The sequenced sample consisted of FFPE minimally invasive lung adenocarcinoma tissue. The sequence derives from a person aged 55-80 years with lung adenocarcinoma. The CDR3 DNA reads TGCGCCAGCAGCCAAGCGTGGGGGAACACTGAAGCTTTCTTT. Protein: CASSQAWGNTEAFF.